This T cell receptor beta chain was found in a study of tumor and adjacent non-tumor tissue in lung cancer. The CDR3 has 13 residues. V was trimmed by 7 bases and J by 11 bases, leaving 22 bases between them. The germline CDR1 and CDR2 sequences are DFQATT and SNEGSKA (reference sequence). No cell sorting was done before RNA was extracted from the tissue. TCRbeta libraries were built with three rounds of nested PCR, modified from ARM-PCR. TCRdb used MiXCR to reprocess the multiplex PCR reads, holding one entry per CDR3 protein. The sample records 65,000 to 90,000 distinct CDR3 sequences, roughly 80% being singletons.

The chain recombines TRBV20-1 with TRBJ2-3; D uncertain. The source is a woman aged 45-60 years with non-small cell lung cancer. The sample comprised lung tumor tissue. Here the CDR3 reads CSVRSEAVNKQYF. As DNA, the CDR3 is TGCAGTGTGCGAAGCGAGGCAGTAAATAAGCAGTATTTT.